The 8 T cell receptor beta chains below were found in one sample sequenced in a study of T cells in Graves' hyperthyroidism and ophthalmopathy. TCR beta CDR3 regions were amplified from RNA. First-round RT-PCR targeting the TCR CDR3 was performed with the HTBI primer set. TCRdb recomputed calls from the multiplex PCR reads with MiXCR, one row per CDR3 protein. The table lists roughly 740,000 distinct CDR3 sequences, approximately 16% of them singletons. What was sequenced was blood. The receptors were gathered from a young man with Graves' hyperthyroidism.

There are a few counts of this clonotype. The V call is TRBV3-1, the J call TRBJ2-2; no clear D gene. V was clipped by 2 bases and J by 4 bases, with 8 bases between them. The CDR3 totals 14 residues. Germline lookup yields CDR1 LGHDT and CDR2 YNNKEL (reference sequence). For the CDR3, the DNA is TGTGCCAGCAGCCAATTCAAGGGCACCGGGGAGCTGTTTTTT. This translates into CASSQFKGTGELFF.

This clonotype has more than one count but fewer than ten. DNA of the CDR3: TGCGCCAGCAGCCCGGGGACTGCCATACGTTTTCAGCAGTACTTC. Translated: CASSPGTAIRFQQYF. The V call is TRBV5-1, the J call TRBJ2-7; possibly TRBD2 for D (6 bases). The germline gives CDR1 SGHRS, CDR2 YFSETQ. The V gene lost 4 bases and the J gene lost 8 bases, with 22 bases spanning the gap. The CDR3 contains 15 residues.

This clonotype has only a few counts. V usage is TRBV28 and J usage is TRBJ1-4; a possible D gene is TRBD1 (6 bases). V gave up 6 bases and J gave up 3 bases, with 11 bases separating them. The CDR3 consists of 14 residues. Germline values: CDR1 MDHEN, CDR2 SYDVKM. The CDR3 region has the DNA TGTGCCAGCAGACACGGGACACCTAATGAAAAACTGTTTTTT. Amino acids: CASRHGTPNEKLFF.

This clonotype was counted only a few times. CDR3 sequence: CASSQEGGAYEQYF. CDR3 sequence (DNA): TGCGCCAGCAGCCAAGAAGGGGGGGCCTACGAGCAGTACTTC. This sequence joins TRBV4-1 and TRBJ2-7; possibly TRBD2 for D (7 bases). The germline gives CDR1 MGHRA, CDR2 YSYEKL. The CDR3 is 14 residues long. V was clipped by 0 bases and J by 2 bases, with 8 bases between them.

This clonotype was seen repeatedly, ten times or more. J is TRBJ2-7 and V is TRBV6-2 or TRBV6-3; 11 bases align to TRBD2. Germline assignment: CDR1 MNHEY and CDR2 SVGEGT. J gave up 0 bases and V 10 bases, and 17 bases lay outside the gene matches. The CDR3 runs to 18 residues. Written as DNA, the CDR3 is TGTGCCACCAAGGGACTAGCGGTTCTATGGGGGAGCTCCTACGAGCAGTACTTC. It specifies CATKGLAVLWGSSYEQYF.

The table lists this clonotype with many counts. This rearrangement joins TRBV7-2 to TRBJ1-3, with 9 bases aligning to TRBD1. This CDR3 has 15 residues. In germline, CDR1 is SGHTA, CDR2 FQGNSA. The ends lost 1 base at V and 4 bases at J; junction bases unmatched: 2. The CDR3 region is CASSLVGTGGNTIYF. In nucleotides, the CDR3 is TGTGCCAGCAGCTTAGTTGGGACAGGGGGAAACACCATATATTTT.

The rearrangement joins TRBV7-6 to TRBJ2-5, with D perhaps being TRBD1 or TRBD2 (5 bases each). The germline V gene encodes CDR1 SGHVS and CDR2 FNYEAQ. Trimming left V 1 base short and J 7 bases short, with 10 bases between. This CDR3 has 13 residues. CDR3 amino acids: CASSLGDGMTQYF. Here the CDR3 DNA reads TGTGCCAGCAGCTTAGGGGACGGGATGACCCAGTACTTC.

This chain links TRBV9 with TRBJ2-6, with TRBD1 matching 11 bases. The CDR3 is 20 residues long. Germline V gene data show CDR1 as SGDLS and CDR2 as YYNGEE. Losses at the gene ends were 0 bases for V and 2 bases for J; bases not matched to a gene: 10. The CDR3 is CASSVATTGQGAAGANVLTF. CDR3 in DNA: TGTGCCAGCAGCGTAGCTACTACAGGACAGGGGGCGGCTGGGGCCAACGTCCTGACTTTC.